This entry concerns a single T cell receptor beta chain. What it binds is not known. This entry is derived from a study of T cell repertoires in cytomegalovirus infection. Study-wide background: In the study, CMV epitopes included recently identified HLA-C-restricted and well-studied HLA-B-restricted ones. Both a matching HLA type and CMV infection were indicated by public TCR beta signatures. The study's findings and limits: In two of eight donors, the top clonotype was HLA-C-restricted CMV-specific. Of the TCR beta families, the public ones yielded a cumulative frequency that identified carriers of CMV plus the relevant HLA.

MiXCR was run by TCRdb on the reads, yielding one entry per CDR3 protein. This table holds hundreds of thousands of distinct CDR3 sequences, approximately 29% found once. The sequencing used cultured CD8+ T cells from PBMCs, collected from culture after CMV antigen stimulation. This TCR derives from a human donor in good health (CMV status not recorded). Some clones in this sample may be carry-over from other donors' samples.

The CDR3 is CASSYPDESTDTQYF. CDR3 DNA: TGTGCCAGCAGTTACCCAGACGAGAGCACAGATACGCAGTATTTT. This rearrangement joins TRBV6-6 to TRBJ2-3; no definite D call. Germline lookup yields CDR1 MNHNY and CDR2 SVGAGI (reference sequence). This CDR3 region has 15 residues. The V gene lost 2 bases and the J gene lost 0 bases, with 9 bases spanning the gap.